Below are 28 T cell receptor beta chains sequenced from a single sample in a study of T cells in Graves' hyperthyroidism and ophthalmopathy. RNA transcripts yielded amplified TCR beta CDR3 regions. Using the HTBI primer set, a first-round RT-PCR was run on the TCR CDR3. TCRdb re-derived calls from the multiplex PCR reads in MiXCR, one entry per CDR3 protein. This table has 300,000 to 450,000 distinct CDR3 sequences, about 15% appearing once. The sample consisted of blood. Source of these receptors: a woman aged 18-30 years with Graves' hyperthyroidism that later progressed to Graves' ophthalmopathy.

The V gene is TRBV28, the J gene TRBJ2-2; TRBD2 aligns across 9 bases. This CDR3 has 15 residues. V dropped 7 bases and J dropped 3; count of bases not matched to a gene: 6. Germline assignment: CDR1 MDHEN and CDR2 SYDVKM. The chain's CDR3 is CASNGGRGYTGELFF. As DNA, the CDR3 is TGTGCCAGCAACGGCGGGAGGGGGTACACCGGGGAGCTGTTTTTT.

This clonotype appeared many times. The V and J genes are TRBV3-1 and TRBJ2-7; D is uncertain. The CDR3 totals 15 residues. The V end lost 2 bases, the J end lost 3 bases, and 14 bases lay between the germline ends. CDR1 and CDR2 from the germline V gene are LGHDT and YNNKEL (reference sequence). CDR3 residues: CASSQPIDGYYEQYF. CDR3 nucleotides: TGTGCCAGCAGCCAACCTATAGACGGTTACTACGAGCAGTACTTC.

About this clonotype itself: This could be a read error, since a much larger clone is one nucleotide away. The chain links TRBV6-1 to TRBJ2-3, with TRBD2 matching 10 bases. The germline V gene encodes CDR1 MNHNS and CDR2 SASEGT. This CDR3 has 16 amino acids. CDR3 region: CASSRLAGDRADTRYF. CDR3 nucleotides: TGTGCCAGCAGTCGCCTAGCGGGAGATCGCGCAGATACGCGGTATTTT.

This clonotype has just a few counts. The chain is built from TRBV9 and TRBJ1-1; D is unresolved. V was cut by 4 bases and J by 3 bases, with 19 bases left in between. Germline V CDR1 and CDR2: SGDLS, YYNGEE. This CDR3 spans 16 amino acids. The CDR3, as DNA: TGTGCCAGCAGCCCCGGGCCCCGGGCATGGGACACTGAAGCTTTCTTT. Protein: CASSPGPRAWDTEAFF.

This chain connects TRBV9 to TRBJ1-1; a weak D match, TRBD1 (6 bases). The CDR3 extends over 13 amino acids. Trimming stripped 3 bases from V and 2 bases from J, with 8 bases between. Germline V gene data show CDR1 as SGDLS and CDR2 as YYNGEE. CDR3 DNA sequence: TGTGCCAGCAGCGGGGACATTAACACTGAAGCTTTCTTT. Translated, it gives CASSGDINTEAFF.

Many counts were recorded for this clonotype. The genes are TRBV3-1 and TRBJ2-3, with 12 bases matching TRBD2. This CDR3 has 16 amino acids. Germline lookup yields CDR1 LGHDT and CDR2 YNNKEL (reference sequence). The V gene end was trimmed by 4 bases and the J gene end by 5 bases; junction bases not matched to a gene: 7. CDR3 in DNA: TGTGCCAGCAGCCTACTGACTAGCGGGAGTGGAGATACGCAGTATTTT. It encodes CASSLLTSGSGDTQYF.

In its sample, this clonotype was seen a few times. The gene calls are TRBV12-3 or TRBV12-4 and TRBJ1-2; tentatively, D is TRBD1 (5 bases). The germline V and J ends were trimmed by 2 bases and 8 bases, with 12 bases remaining between them. The CDR3 loop spans 13 amino acids. The CDR3 region is CASSLWGREGYTF. CDR3 DNA sequence: TGTGCCAGCAGTTTATGGGGGAGAGAGGGCTACACCTTC.

This clonotype appeared many times. The chain employs TRBV20-1 and TRBJ1-5; D is unclear. The V and J ends lost 0 bases and 1 base respectively, with 7 bases between them. This CDR3 is 14 amino acids long. Germline V CDR1 and CDR2: DFQATT, SNEGSKA (reference sequence). CDR3 sequence reads: CSARDPLSNQPQHF. In DNA form, the CDR3 reads TGCAGTGCTAGAGATCCCCTCAGCAATCAGCCCCAGCATTTT.

The chain joins TRBV6-5 to TRBJ2-3; D is undetermined. This CDR3 contains 15 residues. Per the germline V gene, CDR1 is MNHEY and CDR2 is SVGAGI. Trimming removed 0 bases from V and 4 bases from J, with 11 bases in between. This CDR3 reads CASSYSPEAADTQYF. Written as DNA, the CDR3 is TGTGCCAGCAGTTACTCCCCCGAGGCCGCAGATACGCAGTATTTT.

This clonotype appeared many times. The chain employs TRBV20-1 and TRBJ2-3; D is unresolved. The germline gives CDR1 DFQATT, CDR2 SNEGSKA (reference sequence). The CDR3 runs 14 residues. Between the trimmed V and J ends, which lost 3 bases and 5 bases, there was a span of 15 bases. This chain's CDR3 is CSARKLGFGDTQYF. The CDR3 DNA sequence: TGCAGTGCTAGGAAACTGGGGTTTGGAGATACGCAGTATTTT.

This clonotype has at least ten counts. The rearrangement joins TRBV20-1 to TRBJ1-1; perhaps TRBD1 as D (5 bases). Trimming left V 0 bases short and J 5 bases short, with 13 bases between. The CDR3 contains 14 residues. Germline V CDR1 and CDR2: DFQATT, SNEGSKA (reference sequence). CDR3 bases: TGCAGTGCTAGAGATTTTCGGAGGGGAACTGAAGCTTTCTTT. Amino acid sequence: CSARDFRRGTEAFF.

This clonotype was seen repeatedly, ten times or more. The J gene is TRBJ2-1, the V gene TRBV12-3 or TRBV12-4; D is perhaps TRBD2 (5 bases). V lost 2 bases and J lost 9, with 11 bases in between. The CDR3 is 13 residues long. CDR3 coding DNA: TGTGCCAGCAGTTTACACCTAGCCGGTGAGCAGTTCTTC. Translation: CASSLHLAGEQFF.

This clonotype was counted at least ten times. The CDR3 DNA reads as TGTGCCAGCAGCTCCCGGACTAGCGGGACATCCTACGAGCAGTACTTC. This codes for CASSSRTSGTSYEQYF. The V call is TRBV7-2, the J call TRBJ2-7; 12 bases match TRBD2. CDR3 length: 16 amino acids. Germline assignment: CDR1 SGHTA and CDR2 FQGNSA. J gave up 1 base and V 4 bases, and 5 bases lay outside the gene matches.

This clonotype was detected ten times or more. V gene TRBV24-1 combines with J gene TRBJ1-5; D is ambiguous. Germline CDR1 is KGHDR and CDR2 is SFDVKD. V was cut by 5 bases and J by 7 bases, with 8 bases left in between. This CDR3 has 12 amino acids. For the CDR3, the DNA is TGTGCCACCAGTGTTATGGGGCAGCCCCAGCATTTT. This gives the protein CATSVMGQPQHF.

Ten or more counts support this clonotype. CDR3: CASSQDGQGLAGVGETQYF. DNA of the CDR3: TGCGCCAGCAGCCAAGATGGACAAGGACTAGCGGGAGTGGGAGAGACCCAGTACTTC. This chain links TRBV4-1 with TRBJ2-5, with 13 nucleotides matching TRBD2. The CDR3 spans 19 residues. With V trimmed by 0 bases and J by 4 bases, 11 bases remained unmatched. Germline V gives CDR1 MGHRA, CDR2 YSYEKL.

This clonotype was counted at least ten times. The chain employs TRBV5-1 and TRBJ2-7, with 12 bases identical to TRBD2. Germline CDR1 reads SGHRS; CDR2 reads YFSETQ. This CDR3 is built from 15 residues. V gave up 0 bases and J gave up 9 bases; unmatched junction bases: 7. CDR3 residues: CASSLEVTSGRVQYF. Here the CDR3 DNA reads TGCGCCAGCAGCTTGGAGGTGACTAGCGGGAGAGTGCAGTACTTC.

This rearrangement joins TRBV20-1 to TRBJ1-4; maybe TRBD1 (6 bases). The CDR3 contains 14 residues. Germline CDR1 DFQATT, CDR2 SNEGSKA (reference sequence). The ends were cut back, 0 bases at V and 6 bases at J, with 11 bases in the middle. The DNA for the CDR3 is TGCAGTGCTAGAGAACAGGGCCGGTATGAAAAACTGTTTTTT. This sequence encodes CSAREQGRYEKLFF.

The chain couples TRBV27 to TRBJ1-2, with 8 nucleotides matching TRBD1. The V segment lost 5 bases and the J segment 8 bases; nucleotides outside the gene matches: 13. CDR1 and CDR2 (germline): MNHEY, SMNVEV (reference sequence). The CDR3 contains 15 residues. The DNA for the CDR3 is TGTGCCAGCAGTCGGACAGGGCTCCCCCAAGGGGGCTACACCTTC. Translation: CASSRTGLPQGGYTF.

Regarding this clonotype: One base away lies a much larger clone, so this may be a sequencing read error. The chain has TRBV7-2 and TRBJ1-5, with D tentatively TRBD1 (5 bases). With 5 bases removed from V and 9 bases from J, the gap between germline ends came to 14 bases. The germline CDR1 and CDR2 sequences are SGHTA and FQGNSA. The CDR3 spans 13 residues. The CDR3 sequence is CASSPLQAPPQHF. The CDR3, as DNA: TGTGCCAGCAGCCCCCTACAGGCTCCGCCCCAGCATTTT.

This clonotype showed up just a few times. The V gene is TRBV15, the J gene TRBJ2-5, with TRBD2 as a possible D gene (5 bases). The CDR3 spans 13 residues. Trimming removed 5 bases at V and 0 bases at J, with 7 bases between. Per germline, CDR1 LNHNV and CDR2 YYDKDF (reference sequence). This chain's CDR3 is CATSAGDQETQYF. The CDR3 DNA reads as TGTGCCACCAGCGCCGGGGACCAAGAGACCCAGTACTTC. Together with reference TRBV15 and TRBJ2-5, the CDR3 gives the full variable domain: DAMVIQNPRYQVTQFGKPVTLSCSQTLNHNVMYWYQQKSSQAPKLLFHYYDKDFNNEADTPDNFQSRRPNTSFCFLDIRSPGLGDTAMYLCATSAGDQETQYFGPGTRLLVL.

This sequence joins TRBV29-1 and TRBJ2-1, with D possibly TRBD2 on 6 matching bases. The CDR3 is 13 residues long. The germline gives CDR1 SQVTM, CDR2 ANQGSEA. Trimming shortened V by 5 bases and J by 4 bases, and 12 bases separated the two germline ends. CDR3 sequence reads: CSVLTSQYNEQFF. The CDR3 DNA reads TGCAGCGTTCTTACTAGCCAATACAATGAGCAGTTCTTC.

This clonotype was observed at least ten times. V gene TRBV6-1 combines with J gene TRBJ1-1; unclear D gene. The V gene's germline CDR1 is MNHNS and CDR2 SASEGT. This CDR3 has 15 residues. V was trimmed by 7 bases and J by 0 bases, leaving 15 bases between them. CDR3 amino acids: CASTKSGGVNTEAFF. Written as DNA, the CDR3 is TGTGCCAGCACTAAAAGCGGCGGTGTGAACACTGAAGCTTTCTTT.

This clonotype was seen more than once but under ten times. The rearrangement links TRBV11-2 to TRBJ2-3, with TRBD2 matching over 15 bases. The CDR3 is made up of 17 amino acids. J lost 7 bases, V lost 5 bases, and 10 bases had no gene match. CDR1 is SGHAT, CDR2 FQNNGV, per germline. CDR3 sequence reads: CASSDGLAGGPVNTQYF. DNA of the CDR3: TGTGCCAGCAGCGACGGACTAGCGGGAGGGCCTGTCAATACGCAGTATTTT.

This clonotype has at least ten counts. This chain links TRBV7-2 with TRBJ2-3; 8 nucleotides match TRBD2. Germline V gene sequence: CDR1 SGHTA, CDR2 FQGNSA. The V gene end was trimmed by 1 base and the J gene end by 3 bases; junction bases not matched to a gene: 3. The CDR3 is 15 amino acids. The CDR3 coding sequence is TGTGCCAGCAGCTTAGACGGGGGGGAGACAGATACGCAGTATTTT. It specifies CASSLDGGETDTQYF. Full variable domain (remainder filled in from reference TRBV7-2 and TRBJ2-3): GAGVSQSPSNKVTEKGKDVELRCDPISGHTALYWYRQSLGQGLEFLIYFQGNSAPDKSGLPSDRFSAERTGGSVSTLTIQRTQQEDSAVYLCASSLDGGETDTQYFGPGTRLTVL.

In its sample, this clonotype was seen many times. The chain employs TRBV11-2 and TRBJ2-7, with a tentative D call TRBD1 (6 bases). The CDR3 contains 16 residues. The V gene lost 5 bases and the J gene lost 1 base, with 18 bases spanning the gap. Germline V gene data show CDR1 as SGHAT and CDR2 as FQNNGV. CDR3 nucleotide sequence: TGTGCCAGCAGCCTGGATTACAGGGCCGCATCCTACGAGCAGTACTTC. It specifies CASSLDYRAASYEQYF.

This clonotype was picked up a small number of times. The chain has TRBV3-1 and TRBJ2-7; D might be TRBD2 (5 bases). The CDR3 has 13 amino acids. CDR1 and CDR2 from the germline V gene are LGHDT and YNNKEL (reference sequence). The V end was cut by 1 base, the J end by 7 bases, with 11 bases between. The CDR3: CASSQVTSGEQYF. The CDR3 nucleotides are TGTGCCAGCAGCCAAGTAACTAGTGGTGAGCAGTACTTC.

This clonotype came up many times. The chain couples TRBV7-2 to TRBJ1-2; 8 nucleotides match TRBD1. The CDR3 is 15 amino acids. J gave up 8 bases and V 1 base, and 9 bases lay outside the gene matches. The germline CDR1 and CDR2 sequences are SGHTA and FQGNSA. The CDR3 DNA sequence: TGTGCCAGCAGCTTAGTTGAGACAGGGGTCTGGGGCTACACCTTC. It yields the protein CASSLVETGVWGYTF.

This rearrangement joins TRBV9 to TRBJ1-1; 8 nucleotides align to TRBD1. Germline lookup yields CDR1 SGDLS and CDR2 YYNGEE. This CDR3 is built from 17 residues. V lost 0 bases, J lost 1 base, and 8 bases stayed unmatched. In DNA, the CDR3 is TGTGCCAGCAGCGTAGGGGGTCCCGGGACAGGGAACACTGAAGCTTTCTTT. This sequence encodes CASSVGGPGTGNTEAFF.